These T cell receptor beta chains were read from a single sample in a study of radiation and T cells in renal cell carcinoma. Only in-frame clones appear in the TCRdb table, and some are missing; sequencing was by immunoSEQ multiplex PCR. This table has some 97,000 clones, 84% appearing once. This material consisted of blood, taken from a patient whose treatment included radiotherapy and nephrectomy. Source of these receptors: a man aged 55 to 70 with renal cell carcinoma. CDR3s include the opening cysteine and the closing phenylalanine or tryptophan. Fields, in order: V gene, J gene, clone size, D gene, CDR3 DNA, CDR3 protein. D genes are given only for firm matches. Size is stated for part of the rows, as once, few or many counts, or as a class when the clone is expanded.

V: TRBV25-1
J: TRBJ2-3
size: .
D: .
DNA: TGTGCCAGCAGTGAACCGATCTCCGGGAGCACAGATACGCAGTATTTT
CDR3: CASSEPISGSTDTQYF

V: TRBV28
J: TRBJ1-4
size: .
D: .
DNA: TGTGCCAGCAGCCCACTTGGGGTTGGCAAACTGTTTTTT
CDR3: CASSPLGVGKLFF

V: TRBV19
J: TRBJ1-2
size: .
D: .
DNA: TGTGCCAGTAGTATAGCGACAGGCGGAGACTATGGCTACACCTTC
CDR3: CASSIATGGDYGYTF

V: TRBV27
J: TRBJ2-5
size: .
D: TRBD2
DNA: TGTGCCAGCAGTTTAAAGGGACTAGCGGAAAGGTACCAAGAGACCCAGTACTTC
CDR3: CASSLKGLAERYQETQYF

V: TRBV5-4
J: TRBJ2-1
size: .
D: .
DNA: TGTGCCAGCAGCTGGGGGAATTCGGCTGAGCAGTTCTTC
CDR3: CASSWGNSAEQFF

V: TRBV29-1
J: TRBJ2-2
size: .
D: TRBD2
DNA: TGCAGCGTTGAAGGAGCGGGAGCTTACACCGGGGAGCTGTTTTTT
CDR3: CSVEGAGAYTGELFF

V: TRBV5-4
J: TRBJ1-2
size: .
D: .
DNA: TGTGCCAGCAGCTTGGGGGGAGTTAGCGACTATGGCTACACCTTC
CDR3: CASSLGGVSDYGYTF

V: TRBV28
J: TRBJ2-7
size: .
D: TRBD2
DNA: TGTGCCAGCAGTGGCCGGGGACTAGCTGCCGACGAGCAGTACTTC
CDR3: CASSGRGLAADEQYF

V: TRBV6-5
J: TRBJ2-2
size: once
D: .
DNA: TGTGCCAGCCACCGACAGCCGTCTGGGGAGCTGTTTTTT
CDR3: CASHRQPSGELFF

V: TRBV7-8
J: TRBJ2-5
size: .
D: .
DNA: TGTGCCAGCAGCTTAGTGGAAGAGACCCAGTACTTC
CDR3: CASSLVEETQYF

V: TRBV5-4
J: TRBJ2-3
size: .
D: TRBD2
DNA: TGTGCCAGCAGCTTGGCCATGGTAGCGGGTTTCACAGATACGCAGTATTTT
CDR3: CASSLAMVAGFTDTQYF

V: TRBV28
J: TRBJ2-7
size: .
D: .
DNA: TGTAGGACGGACGCCTCCTCCTACGAGCAGTACTTC
CDR3: CRTDASSYEQYF

V: TRBV10-3
J: TRBJ1-1
size: once
D: .
DNA: TGTGCCATCAGTGGACGTTCGGAGGACGCGGAAGCTTTCTTT
CDR3: CAISGRSEDAEAFF

V: TRBV28
J: TRBJ1-2
size: .
D: .
DNA: TGTGCCAGCGGGGCCTCCTATGGCTACACCTTC
CDR3: CASGASYGYTF

V: TRBV19
J: TRBJ2-7
size: .
D: TRBD2
DNA: TGTGCCAGTAGTCTACTAGCGGGAGGAGGCGAGCAGTACTTC
CDR3: CASSLLAGGGEQYF

V: TRBV7-2
J: TRBJ2-3
size: .
D: .
DNA: TGTGCCAGCAGCTTAGCGGGGACCTCGACTCACACAGATACGCAGTATTTT
CDR3: CASSLAGTSTHTDTQYF

V: TRBV5-1
J: TRBJ1-2
size: .
D: TRBD1
DNA: TGCGCCAGCAGATACGGGACAGGGGATGACTATGGCTACACCTTC
CDR3: CASRYGTGDDYGYTF

V: TRBV6-5
J: TRBJ2-1
size: .
D: .
DNA: TGTGCCAGCAGTTACTCGAGGCGAGACAATGAGCAGTTCTTC
CDR3: CASSYSRRDNEQFF

V: TRBV19
J: TRBJ1-1
size: .
D: .
DNA: TGTGCCAGTAGTATGGACGGCGCAAGCTTTGTAGTTACTGAAGCTTTCTTT
CDR3: CASSMDGASFVVTEAFF

V: TRBV5-6
J: TRBJ2-3
size: .
D: TRBD1
DNA: TGTGCCAGCAGCTGGGACAGGGGGCAATCAGATACGCAGTATTTT
CDR3: CASSWDRGQSDTQYF

V: TRBV10-3
J: TRBJ2-1
size: .
D: TRBD1
DNA: TGTGCCATCAGTGGGGGACAGGGGCCCCAGTTCTTC
CDR3: CAISGGQGPQFF

V: TRBV4-3
J: TRBJ2-2
size: .
D: .
DNA: TGCGCCAGCAGCCAAGTGGAGAACACCGGGGAGCTGTTTTTT
CDR3: CASSQVENTGELFF

V: TRBV19
J: TRBJ2-5
size: .
D: TRBD2
DNA: TGTGCCAGTAGTATAGGGGGGACTAGCGGGAGGGCCCAGTACTTC
CDR3: CASSIGGTSGRAQYF

V: TRBV4-1
J: TRBJ1-1
size: .
D: TRBD1
DNA: TGCGCCAGCAGCCAAGTAGGGGGTCCCAGACAGGGAAAGGGCACTGAAGCTTTCTTT
CDR3: CASSQVGGPRQGKGTEAFF

V: TRBV7-7
J: TRBJ2-2
size: .
D: .
DNA: TGTGCCAGCAGCTTAAGCTCCGGGGAGCTGTTTTTT
CDR3: CASSLSSGELFF

V: TRBV2
J: TRBJ2-2
size: .
D: .
DNA: TGTGCCAGCAGCCCGACCTCCGGGACCACCGGGGAGCTGTTTTTT
CDR3: CASSPTSGTTGELFF

V: TRBV19
J: TRBJ1-5
size: .
D: TRBD1
DNA: TGTGCCAGTAGTATAGTCGGGGACAGGTTTGGGAGCAATCAGCCCCAGCATTTT
CDR3: CASSIVGDRFGSNQPQHF

V: TRBV28
J: TRBJ2-7
size: once
D: .
DNA: TGTGCCAGCACCGATTTTCCACACTCCTACGAGCAGTACTTC
CDR3: CASTDFPHSYEQYF

V: TRBV5-1
J: TRBJ2-7
size: once
D: TRBD2
DNA: TGCGCCAGCAGACGAGCGGGAGATTACGAGCAGTACTTC
CDR3: CASRRAGDYEQYF

V: TRBV19
J: TRBJ1-2
size: .
D: .
DNA: TGTGCCAGTACCTCACCGGGACAAGAAATTTCTGGGTATGGCTACACCTTC
CDR3: CASTSPGQEISGYGYTF

V: TRBV28
J: TRBJ2-3
size: once
D: .
DNA: TGTGCCAGCAGGGGCCCTTTTTGGTACACAGATACGCAGTATTTT
CDR3: CASRGPFWYTDTQYF

V: TRBV30
J: TRBJ1-2
size: .
D: .
DNA: TGTGCCTGGACACCCAGGCAAAATCTTTATGGCTACACCTTC
CDR3: CAWTPRQNLYGYTF

V: TRBV14
J: TRBJ1-1
size: .
D: .
DNA: TGTGCCAGCAGCCAAGCTTTAGGGGGTAGCACTGAAGCTTTCTTT
CDR3: CASSQALGGSTEAFF

V: TRBV19
J: TRBJ2-7
size: .
D: .
DNA: TGTGCCAGTAGTATAGCGGGAGTATACGAGCAGTACTTC
CDR3: CASSIAGVYEQYF

V: TRBV7-2
J: TRBJ2-7
size: .
D: .
DNA: TGTGCCAGCAGCTTAATTTCCTACGAGCAGTACTTC
CDR3: CASSLISYEQYF

V: TRBV5-6
J: TRBJ2-1
size: .
D: TRBD2
DNA: TGTGCCAGCAGCTTGGGGCCAGGGAGGGATGAGCAGTTCTTC
CDR3: CASSLGPGRDEQFF

V: TRBV19
J: TRBJ1-2
size: .
D: TRBD1
DNA: TGTGCCAGTAGTATCTCGGACAGATACCGGGCAGGGGGTGGCTACACCTTC
CDR3: CASSISDRYRAGGGYTF

V: TRBV5-1
J: TRBJ2-6
size: .
D: .
DNA: TGCGCCAGCAGCTTGGCCCCGACTGGGGCCAACGTCCTGACTTTC
CDR3: CASSLAPTGANVLTF

V: TRBV9
J: TRBJ2-5
size: .
D: .
DNA: TGTGCCAGCAGCGTAGGGGCGGGGACGGACGTCCAGGAGACCCAGTACTTC
CDR3: CASSVGAGTDVQETQYF

V: TRBV6-1
J: TRBJ1-2
size: .
D: .
DNA: TGTGCCAGCACCCCGACAGAACTTAACTATGGCTACACCTTC
CDR3: CASTPTELNYGYTF